Listed below are T cell receptor beta chains from one sample, sequenced in a study of shared clonotypes between healthy human individuals. Sequenced by immunoSEQ multiplex PCR; TCRdb stores in-frame clones only, minus some. This table holds about 600,000 clones, less than 97% found once. Sequencing was performed on naive CD8+ T cells sorted from blood. These receptors originate from a woman in her twenties or thirties in good health. Both conserved end residues are part of each CDR3. Fields, in order: J gene, V gene, clone size, D gene, CDR3 DNA, CDR3 protein. The D gene is left open where the match is weak. Some rows have no size entry. The others give once, few or many, or a class for an expanded clone.

J: TRBJ2-1; V: TRBV9; size: -; D: TRBD2; DNA: TGTGCCAGCAGCGGACCCGACCTCAATCTAGCGGGTGCTTCCTACAATGAGCAGTTCTTC; CDR3: CASSGPDLNLAGASYNEQFF
J: TRBJ2-7; V: TRBV10-1; size: -; D: -; DNA: TGCGCCAGCAGTGAGGGGGATCTGACTAACGAGCAGTACTTC; CDR3: CASSEGDLTNEQYF
J: TRBJ1-3; V: TRBV4-1; size: -; D: -; DNA: TGCGCCAGCAGCCAAGAGTCTGAGGGGCACGGAAACACCATATATTTT; CDR3: CASSQESEGHGNTIYF
J: TRBJ2-7; V: TRBV2; size: -; D: -; DNA: TGTGCCAGCAGTAGTACTAGCCTCGAGCAGTACTTC; CDR3: CASSSTSLEQYF
J: TRBJ2-2; V: TRBV7-2; size: -; D: -; DNA: TGTGCCAGCAGCTTATTGCGGGCTAGCGCCGGGGAGCTGTTTTTT; CDR3: CASSLLRASAGELFF
J: TRBJ2-7; V: TRBV6-1; size: -; D: -; DNA: TGTGCCAGCAGTGAACTCAAAGGCTCTTCCTACGAGCAGTACTTC; CDR3: CASSELKGSSYEQYF
J: TRBJ2-7; V: TRBV6-6; size: -; D: -; DNA: TGTGCCAGCAGTTACGCGGGGCGGGATATCGACGAGCAGTACTTC; CDR3: CASSYAGRDIDEQYF
J: TRBJ1-1; V: TRBV27; size: -; D: -; DNA: TGTGCCAGCAGTTTATTGTCCAGGACAGCCGATTCAGGGTTTTGGGAATACACTGAAGCTTTCTTT; CDR3: CASSLLSRTADSGFWEYTEAFF
J: TRBJ1-1; V: TRBV19; size: -; D: -; DNA: TGTGCCAGTAGTATTGACTCCGTCCAGGCCGCTTTCTTT; CDR3: CASSIDSVQAAFF
J: TRBJ2-7; V: TRBV2; size: -; D: TRBD2; DNA: TGTGCCAGCAGTGAAGCCAGCGGGAGAGGTTCCTACGAGCAGTACTTC; CDR3: CASSEASGRGSYEQYF
J: TRBJ2-3; V: TRBV19; size: once; D: -; DNA: TGTGCCCACTTCCTCACAGATACGCAGTATTTT; CDR3: CAHFLTDTQYF
J: TRBJ2-7; V: TRBV27; size: once; D: TRBD2; DNA: TGTGCCAGCAGACGGGCGGGAGGGTACTACGAGCAGTACTTC; CDR3: CASRRAGGYYEQYF
J: TRBJ2-3; V: TRBV19; size: -; D: -; DNA: TGTGCCAGTAGCAAAGACGGGAGCACAGATACGCAGTATTTT; CDR3: CASSKDGSTDTQYF
J: TRBJ2-7; V: TRBV29-1; size: -; D: -; DNA: TGCAGCGTTGAACTCCCGGGCCCGGCCGGGTACGAGCAGTACTTC; CDR3: CSVELPGPAGYEQYF
J: TRBJ2-3; V: TRBV27; size: -; D: TRBD2; DNA: TGTGCCAGCAGCGGACTAGGGAGCACAGATACGCAGTATTTT; CDR3: CASSGLGSTDTQYF